This TCR beta chain stems from a study of blood T cells in healthy people across ages. Study findings and constraints: Diversity was higher, and naive CD4+ cells more numerous, in long-lived donors than in aged donors.

The germline V gene encodes CDR1 MNHNY and CDR2 SVGAGI (reference sequence). CDR3 length: 16 amino acids. Regarding this clonotype: Its antigen is currently unknown. Its ends do not fully match the called genes, so a read error is possible.

Caucasian, healthy and from Russia, the donors were aged between about 6 and 90. The authors ran a second PCR of roughly 6 to 12 cycles using a sample-barcoded 5' primer and a J-beta primer mix. A template-switch adaptor with 12 random nucleotides tagged each cDNA molecule. Every individual sample yielded 2.5 million or more paired-end reads (each containing CDR3). TCRdb fed the 5' RACE reads into MiXCR, producing one record per CDR3 protein. The table lists 1.5 million to 2 million distinct CDR3 sequences, approximately 28% of them singletons. The sample was blood. The V call is TRBV6-6, the J call TRBJ1-3; 7 nucleotides align to TRBD1. The sequence was collected from a woman aged 25 to 39 in good health. CDR3 DNA: TGTGCCAGCAGCTACTCGGACAGGTCGTCTGGAAACACCATATATTTT. Protein product: CASSYSDRSSGNTIYF.